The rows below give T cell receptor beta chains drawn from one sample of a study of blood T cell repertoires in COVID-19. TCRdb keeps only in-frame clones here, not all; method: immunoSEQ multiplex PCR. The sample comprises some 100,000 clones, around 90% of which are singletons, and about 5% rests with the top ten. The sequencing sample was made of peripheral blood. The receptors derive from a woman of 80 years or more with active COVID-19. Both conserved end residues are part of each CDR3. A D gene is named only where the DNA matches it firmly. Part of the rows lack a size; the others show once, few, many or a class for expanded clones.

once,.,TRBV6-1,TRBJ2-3,CASSEASKLRTDTQYF,TGTGCCAGCAGTGAAGCGAGCAAGCTGCGCACAGATACGCAGTATTTT
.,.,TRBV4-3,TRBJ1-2,CASSQENRAAGYTF,TGCGCCAGCAGCCAGGAAAACAGGGCAGCGGGCTACACCTTC
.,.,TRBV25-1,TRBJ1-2,CASSESTGSHGYTF,TGTGCCAGCAGTGAATCGACAGGATCACATGGCTACACCTTC
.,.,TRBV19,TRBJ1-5,CASSPQGRGYQPQHF,TGTGCCAGTAGTCCCCAGGGGAGGGGTTATCAGCCCCAGCATTTT
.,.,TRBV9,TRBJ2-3,CASSVAGSLDTQYF,TGTGCCAGCAGCGTAGCAGGATCCCTCGATACGCAGTATTTT
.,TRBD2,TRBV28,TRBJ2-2,CASRATTSGGTGELFF,TGTGCCAGCAGAGCGACGACTAGCGGGGGCACCGGGGAGCTGTTTTTT
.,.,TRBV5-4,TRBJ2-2,CASSLDPRPGELFF,TGTGCCAGCAGCTTGGATCCCAGGCCCGGGGAGCTGTTTTTT
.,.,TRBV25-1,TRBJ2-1,CASTRRGADEQFF,TGTGCCAGCACCCGGCGGGGCGCCGATGAGCAGTTCTTC
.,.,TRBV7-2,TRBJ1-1,CASSAQETGRAFF,TGTGCCAGCAGCGCCCAGGAAACCGGGAGGGCTTTCTTT
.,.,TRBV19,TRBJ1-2,CASSMEQGDGYTF,TGTGCCAGTAGTATGGAACAGGGAGATGGCTACACCTTC
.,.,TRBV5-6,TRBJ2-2,CASRGTGETGELFF,TGTGCCAGTAGGGGTACAGGCGAAACCGGGGAGCTGTTTTTT
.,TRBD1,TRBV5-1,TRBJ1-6,CASSLDPQGAGSPLHF,TGCGCCAGCAGCTTGGACCCCCAGGGGGCTGGTTCACCCCTCCACTTT
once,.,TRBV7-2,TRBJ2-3,CATITSRRTDTQYF,TGTGCGACGATTACTAGCCGACGCACAGATACGCAGTATTTT
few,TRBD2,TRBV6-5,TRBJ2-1,CASSYSRLAGNNEQFF,TGTGCCAGCAGTTACTCGCGACTAGCGGGGAACAATGAGCAGTTCTTC
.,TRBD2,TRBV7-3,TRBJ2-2,CASSLNRLAGGVTGELFF,TGTGCCAGCAGCTTAAATCGGTTAGCGGGAGGGGTCACCGGGGAGCTGTTTTTT
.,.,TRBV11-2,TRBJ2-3,CASSARGPGVTDTQYF,TGTGCCAGCAGCGCCCGGGGACCGGGAGTAACAGATACGCAGTATTTT
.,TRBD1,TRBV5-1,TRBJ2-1,CASSLDNRGSEQFF,TGCGCCAGCAGCTTGGACAACAGGGGCAGTGAGCAGTTCTTC
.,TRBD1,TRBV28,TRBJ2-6,CASRDRTGGSSGANVLTF,TGTGCCAGCAGAGATCGGACAGGTGGTTCCTCTGGGGCCAACGTCCTGACTTTC
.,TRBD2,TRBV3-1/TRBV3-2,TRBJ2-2,CASSRPTSGTTGELFF,TGTGCCAGCAGCCGCCCGACTAGCGGGACAACCGGGGAGCTGTTTTTT
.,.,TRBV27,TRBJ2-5,CASKEQEVAAQYF,TGTGCCAGCAAGGAACAGGAGGTAGCGGCCCAGTACTTC
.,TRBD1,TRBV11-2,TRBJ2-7,CASSIGTGNEQYF,TGTGCCAGCAGCATCGGGACAGGGAACGAGCAGTACTTC
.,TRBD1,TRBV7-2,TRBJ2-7,CASSGTDRVGYEQYF,TGTGCCAGCAGTGGGACAGACAGGGTCGGGTACGAGCAGTACTTC
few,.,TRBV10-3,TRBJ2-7,CASHLAASVEPYEQYF,TGTGCCTCTCACCTCGCCGCTAGCGTGGAACCCTACGAGCAGTACTTC
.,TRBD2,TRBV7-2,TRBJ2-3,CASTSGSTDTQYF,TGTGCCAGCACTAGCGGGAGCACAGATACGCAGTATTTT
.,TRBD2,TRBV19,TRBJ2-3,CATAGGRGDTQYF,TGTGCCACGGCTGGCGGGAGGGGAGATACGCAGTATTTT
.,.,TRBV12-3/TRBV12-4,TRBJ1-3,CANPGGNTIYF,TGTGCCAATCCGGGGGGAAACACCATATATTTT
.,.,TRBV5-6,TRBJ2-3,CASSLPNTDTQYF,TGTGCCAGCAGCTTGCCTAACACAGATACGCAGTATTTT